The present T cell receptor beta chain was sequenced within a study of Graves' ophthalmopathy and Graves' hyperthyroidism. The study's findings and limits: Detected in blood as well were most expanded thyroid clonotypes with frequency above 0.001.

This clonotype showed up many times. Its specificity is unknown. Transcripts of RNA were the source for amplifying TCR beta CDR3 regions. The first round was an RT-PCR with HTBI primers, and the second round was a multiplex PCR. One entry per CDR3 protein results from TCRdb running MiXCR on the multiplex PCR reads. The sample includes 150,000 to 200,000 distinct CDR3 sequences, just under 40% of them seen just once. Clinical symptoms and serum thyroxine were used for diagnosis; TRAb, thyroid ultrasound and orbital computed tomography were also relied on. What supplied the PBMCs was roughly 11 ml of fresh peripheral blood. CDR3 length equals 14 residues. The V gene lost 2 bases and the J gene lost 2 bases, with 9 bases spanning the gap. Germline CDR1 and CDR2: MNHEY and SVGAGI.

The sequenced sample was peripheral blood. The rearrangement uses TRBV6-5 and TRBJ2-5; the D gene is possibly TRBD1 (6 bases). This TCR was recovered from a man aged 25-45 years with Graves' ophthalmopathy. This CDR3 reads CASSYGGQQETQYF. CDR3 bases: TGTGCCAGCAGTTACGGCGGACAGCAAGAGACCCAGTACTTC.